Listed below are T cell receptor beta chains from one sample, sequenced in a study of T cell repertoires in cytomegalovirus infection. From the reads, TCRdb called clonotypes with MiXCR, one entry per CDR3 protein. Of about 920,000 distinct CDR3 sequences in the sample, roughly 30% were seen once. These receptors' antigens are unknown. The input for sequencing was cultured CD8+ T cells from PBMCs, taken from culture after CMV antigen stimulation. The receptors here all came from a human donor in good health (CMV status not recorded). Some clones in this sample may be carry-over from other donors' samples. The CDR3 runs from the conserved cysteine through the conserved F or W. The D gene is left open where the match is weak. Rows may omit the clone size; those that give it use once, few, many or a size class.

J	size	V	D	DNA	CDR3
TRBJ2-7	.	TRBV10-3	TRBD1	TGTGCCAGTTTGGACCGGGACAGACGTTTCGAGCAGTACTTC	CASLDRDRRFEQYF
TRBJ2-7	.	TRBV5-4	.	TGTGCCAGCAGTTTGGGTAGCAACTCCTACGAGCAGTACTTC	CASSLGSNSYEQYF
TRBJ2-5	few	TRBV7-2	.	TGTGCCAGCAGCTTAGATGCAGGCATACAAGAGACCCAGTACTTC	CASSLDAGIQETQYF
TRBJ2-5	.	TRBV4-3	TRBD2	TGCGCCAGCAGCCACGAAGGAGCGGGGGATGAGACCCAGTACTTC	CASSHEGAGDETQYF
TRBJ2-1	.	TRBV6-2/TRBV6-3	TRBD1	TGTGCCAGCAGTTACTCTGACAGGGAGTTCGAGCAGTTCTTC	CASSYSDREFEQFF
TRBJ2-3	few	TRBV6-6	.	TGTGCCAGCAGTGACTCGGTCGCGCAGTATTTT	CASSDSVAQYF
TRBJ1-1	.	TRBV15	.	TGTGCCACCAGCTCGCCCTCCCCCAGGGGCGAAGTTCTCAACACTGAAGCTTTCTTT	CATSSPSPRGEVLNTEAFF
TRBJ2-1	.	TRBV12-5	.	TGTGCTAGTGGTTTGGTCCATGAGCAGTTCTTC	CASGLVHEQFF
TRBJ2-7	few	TRBV4-1	.	TGCGCCAGCAGCCAAGCACAGGGTAACTACGAGCAGTACTTC	CASSQAQGNYEQYF
TRBJ1-6	.	TRBV4-1	.	TGCGCCAGCAGCAAAAGGCTCACCGCTTCGGGGGATAATTCACCCCTCCACTTT	CASSKRLTASGDNSPLHF
TRBJ2-3	many	TRBV18	TRBD2	TGTGCCAGCTCACCACCCAGCGGGGACTACACAGATACGCAGTATTTT	CASSPPSGDYTDTQYF
TRBJ2-1	few	TRBV5-1	.	TGCGCCAGCAGCTTGGTGCAGATCCACGTCGATGAGCAGTTCTTC	CASSLVQIHVDEQFF
TRBJ1-1	few	TRBV6-2/TRBV6-3	.	TGTGCCATCAGGAGGGGGGGCGCTGAAGCTTTCTTT	CAIRRGGAEAFF
TRBJ2-3	.	TRBV6-2/TRBV6-3	.	TGTGCCAGCAGTTACTCCCCAGGAGGAAGCACAGATACGCAGTATTTT	CASSYSPGGSTDTQYF
TRBJ2-3	many	TRBV12-3/TRBV12-4	.	TGTGCCAGCAGTTTTTTCGGGCCTAGCACAGATACGCAGTATTTT	CASSFFGPSTDTQYF
TRBJ1-4	.	TRBV5-5	.	TGTGCCAGCAGCTTTGATGACCTCGGGACGCTGAATGAAAAACTGTTTTTT	CASSFDDLGTLNEKLFF
TRBJ2-1	.	TRBV2	TRBD1	TGTGCCAGCAGTACCCGGGACAGACCCTACAATGAGCAGTTCTTC	CASSTRDRPYNEQFF
TRBJ1-2	few	TRBV5-6	.	TGTGCCAGCAGCTTCAGCCTGCGGTTGGATGGTAGAGGAGGCTACACCTTC	CASSFSLRLDGRGGYTF
TRBJ2-5	.	TRBV7-6	.	TGTGCCAGCAGCTCCTTTGGGGGGCGACGAGAGACCCAGTACTTC	CASSSFGGRRETQYF
TRBJ1-6	.	TRBV4-1	.	TGCGCCAGCAGCCTCCGGATCGCAGTAGGCGATTCACCCCTCCACTTT	CASSLRIAVGDSPLHF
TRBJ1-1	few	TRBV6-5	TRBD1	TGTGCCAGCAGTCATGGGACAGGGGGAGTCACTGAAGCTTTCTTT	CASSHGTGGVTEAFF
TRBJ1-1	.	TRBV6-6	TRBD1	TGTGCCAGCAGCGACCGGGACAGGGTATGGGGTGTCACTGAAGCTTTCTTT	CASSDRDRVWGVTEAFF
TRBJ2-7	.	TRBV19	.	TGTGCCAGTAGTGCGGCGGACGGAGCCTACGAGCAGTACTTC	CASSAADGAYEQYF
TRBJ2-1	.	TRBV5-6	TRBD2	TGTGCCAGCAGCACTCGGGAGGGGCCTCCTTTCAATGAGCAGTTCTTC	CASSTREGPPFNEQFF
TRBJ2-2	.	TRBV5-1	TRBD2	TGCGCCAGCAGCCCCCGGGGGGGGGCTGACGGGGAGCTGTTTTTT	CASSPRGGADGELFF
TRBJ2-3	.	TRBV19	TRBD2	TGTGCCAGTAGTCCGGGACTAGTCGGACTCACAGATACGCAGTATTTT	CASSPGLVGLTDTQYF
TRBJ2-1	few	TRBV7-9	.	TGTGCCAGCAGTACGAATACCGGGTCCTACAATGAGCAGTTCTTC	CASSTNTGSYNEQFF
TRBJ1-2	few	TRBV6-5	TRBD1	TGTGCCAGCAGTTACCTACAGGGGTACTATGGCTACACCTTC	CASSYLQGYYGYTF
TRBJ2-1	.	TRBV6-6	TRBD1	TGTGCCAGCAGCCGACCCGGGACAGGGGATGAGCAGTTCTTC	CASSRPGTGDEQFF
TRBJ2-3	many	TRBV7-7	.	TGTGCTAGCAGTTTGATCATCACAGATACGCAGTATTTT	CASSLIITDTQYF
TRBJ2-1	.	TRBV7-9	.	TGTGCCAGCAGCTTCGGGGAGGGGGCTCTCTATGAGCAGTTCTTC	CASSFGEGALYEQFF
TRBJ2-1	.	TRBV4-1	TRBD2	TGCGCCAACAGCCAAGGCCTAGCGGGGGCGGATGAGCAGTTCTTC	CANSQGLAGADEQFF
TRBJ1-6	.	TRBV7-9	.	TGTGCCAGCAACAAAGGGAACTATAATTCACCCCTCCACTTT	CASNKGNYNSPLHF
TRBJ1-2	few	TRBV19	.	TGTGCCAGTAGTGAGATCCGGGACACCTATGGCTACACCTTC	CASSEIRDTYGYTF
TRBJ2-1	few	TRBV11-1	.	TGTGCCAGCAGCTTCCTTAGAGGGCGGGAGCAGTTCTTC	CASSFLRGREQFF
TRBJ2-1	few	TRBV10-1	.	TGCGCCAGCTCAGACGGGCTGTGGGATGAGCAGTTCTTC	CASSDGLWDEQFF
TRBJ2-1	many	TRBV15	.	TGTGCCACCACCCAGACGACACCTGGGGATGAGCAGTTCTTC	CATTQTTPGDEQFF
TRBJ2-5	.	TRBV5-4	TRBD1	TGTGCCAGCAGCCCCCGGACAGGGCGGGAGACCCAGTACTTC	CASSPRTGRETQYF
TRBJ2-2	.	TRBV3-1	.	TGTGCCAGCAGCCGAGGACTCCGAACCGGGGAGCTGTTTTTT	CASSRGLRTGELFF
TRBJ1-2	few	TRBV5-6	.	TGTGCCAGCAGCCCGCGCCTCGAGAGGGGCTACACCTTC	CASSPRLERGYTF
TRBJ1-2	.	TRBV12-3/TRBV12-4	.	TGTGCCAGCACCCTCGGCGGAACCTATGGCTACACCTTC	CASTLGGTYGYTF
TRBJ2-7	.	TRBV6-5	.	TGTGCCAGCAGTTACGGCCTGGGGGACTACGAGCAGTACTTC	CASSYGLGDYEQYF
TRBJ2-5	.	TRBV6-1	.	TGTGCCAGCAGTGAATTTCCTGAGCAGCTACGGTTGTCCCAAGAGACCCAGTACTTC	CASSEFPEQLRLSQETQYF
TRBJ2-2	.	TRBV19	.	TGTGCCAGTAGTATAGTTCCCGGGGAGCTGTTTTTT	CASSIVPGELFF
TRBJ2-5	.	TRBV7-9	.	TGTGCCAGCAGGCCCTCTAGGGAACACTGGGAGACCCAGTACTTC	CASRPSREHWETQYF
TRBJ2-1	once	TRBV4-3	.	TGCGCCAACAGCCAAGGAATCGATGAGCAGTTCTTC	CANSQGIDEQFF
TRBJ1-3	.	TRBV27	TRBD1	TGTGCCACCAGGGACAGGTCCTCTGGAAACACCATATATTTT	CATRDRSSGNTIYF
TRBJ2-2	.	TRBV7-9	TRBD1	TGTGCCAGCAGCGGACAGGGGAAAATGGTCCGGTTTAACACCGGGGAGCTGTTTTTT	CASSGQGKMVRFNTGELFF
TRBJ1-2	many	TRBV12-3/TRBV12-4	.	TGTGCCAGCAGTTTAGACTTGAGGAACGGCTACACCTTC	CASSLDLRNGYTF
TRBJ1-1	few	TRBV29-1	.	TGCAGCGTTGTTAGTAACACTGAAGCTTTCTTT	CSVVSNTEAFF
TRBJ2-7	.	TRBV7-9	.	TGTGCCAGCAGCTTCAGACAGATCTCCTACGAGCAGTACTTC	CASSFRQISYEQYF
TRBJ2-1	few	TRBV12-3/TRBV12-4	TRBD2	TGTGCCAGCAGTGTCAGAGGACTAGCGGGGATCAGGGACAATGAGCAGTTCTTC	CASSVRGLAGIRDNEQFF
TRBJ2-1	many	TRBV7-8	TRBD2	TGTGCCAGCAGCTTAGCGCGTACGGGGGGGGAGAGTGAGCAGTTCTTC	CASSLARTGGESEQFF